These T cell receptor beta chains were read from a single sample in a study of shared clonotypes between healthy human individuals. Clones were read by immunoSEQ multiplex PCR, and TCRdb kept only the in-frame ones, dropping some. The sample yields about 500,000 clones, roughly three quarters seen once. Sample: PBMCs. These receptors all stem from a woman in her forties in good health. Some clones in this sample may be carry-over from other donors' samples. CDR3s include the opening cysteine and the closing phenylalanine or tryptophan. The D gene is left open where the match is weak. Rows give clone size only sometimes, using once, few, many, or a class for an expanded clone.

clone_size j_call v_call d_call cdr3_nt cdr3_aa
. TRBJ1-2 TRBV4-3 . TGCGCCAGCAGCCAAGAGAAAGGGGATCGCTACACCTTC CASSQEKGDRYTF
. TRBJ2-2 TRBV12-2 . TGTGCAAGTCGCTTAACGGGGAACACCGGGGAGCTGTTTTTT CASRLTGNTGELFF
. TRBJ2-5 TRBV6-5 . TGTGCCAGCAGTCCCGGACGGAGGGAGACCCAGTACTTC CASSPGRRETQYF
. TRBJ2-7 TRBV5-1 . TGCGCCAGCAGCTTGGGCCTTAGGGACAACATCAACTACGAGCAGTACTTC CASSLGLRDNINYEQYF
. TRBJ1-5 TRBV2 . TGTGCCAGCAGTGATCCCAGGAACTCCAATCAGCCCCAGCATTTT CASSDPRNSNQPQHF
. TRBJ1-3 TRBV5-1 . TGCGCCAGCACGGTCGGGCCCTATTCTGGAAACACCATATATTTT CASTVGPYSGNTIYF
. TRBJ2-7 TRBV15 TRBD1 TGTGCCACCAGCACACGTCCCACTCCCGGGACAGGGGTCGAGCAGTACTTC CATSTRPTPGTGVEQYF
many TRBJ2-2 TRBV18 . TGTGCCAGCTCTCTCGCCAGGTTCGACACCGGGGAGCTGTTTTTT CASSLARFDTGELFF
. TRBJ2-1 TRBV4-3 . TGCGCCAGCAGCCAACACCGGGCCGTTGGGAATGAGCAGTTCTTC CASSQHRAVGNEQFF
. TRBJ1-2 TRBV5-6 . TGTGCCAGCAGCTCGTCAGGGGAGGTCTATGGCTACACCTTC CASSSSGEVYGYTF
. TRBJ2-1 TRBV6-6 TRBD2 TGTGCCAGCAGTCTACGCACAGGACTAGCGGACAATGAGCAGTTCTTC CASSLRTGLADNEQFF
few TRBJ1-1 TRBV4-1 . TGCGCCAGCAGCCAAGATCGATACAAGAACACTGAAGCTTTCTTT CASSQDRYKNTEAFF
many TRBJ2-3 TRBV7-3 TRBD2 TGTGCCAGCAGCTTAAATTCGGGAGGGCTTGCAGATACGCAGTATTTT CASSLNSGGLADTQYF
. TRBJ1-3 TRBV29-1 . TGCAGCGTTGTTCCGGGAGCGGGGGGAAACACCATATATTTT CSVVPGAGGNTIYF
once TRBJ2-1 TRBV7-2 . TGTGCCAGCAGCTTAGCACGGTGGACTAAGGATGGGAATGAGCAGTTCTTC CASSLARWTKDGNEQFF